This record covers a single T cell receptor beta chain. Which antigen it targets is not known. Per-nucleotide qualities are absent, and no much larger clonotype sits a single base away. The data were obtained in a study of blood T cell repertoires in COVID-19 (TCRdb year 2020). With regard to the full study: Collaborator samples came from the United States, Italy and Spain and covered acute and convalescent phases of COVID-19. The prospective study material was composed of cDNA or gDNA derived from T cells, B-cell-depleted T cells, or PBMCs. Subjects who had been exposed to COVID-19, were actively infected with it, or had recovered from it provided the deeply sampled blood TCRbeta repertoires that made up the dataset. A freely available public database, intended as a resource for researchers studying the immune response to SARS-CoV-2, is where the repertoires were released. Samples were obtained from the ongoing ImmuneRACE study (first 160 participants) and from over a thousand subjects provided by 6 global collaborators. A de-identified subject ID, COVID-19 status, age in years and sex were almost always included in the sample metadata. HLA class I and class II types, where available, came from metadata supplied by the sample provider rather than from assay-based typing. The full study reports these points: Clinical and demographic metadata were provided uncurated, with the amount varying by source and participant.

The CDR3, from cysteine to phenylalanine, totals 15 residues. Just CDR3 DNA is preserved here, 45 bases in frame from base 1. V and J lose 2 bases and 7 bases, and a span of 15 bases separates them. Via the germline V gene, CDR1 is MNHNS and CDR2 SASEGT. Collaborating institutions collected whole blood in K2EDTA tubes following their own protocols. Collaborator samples were shipped for TCRbeta analysis as frozen whole blood, isolated PBMCs, or DNA extracted from either sample type. TCRbeta CDR3 regions were amplified from genomic DNA by means of the immunoSEQ Assay, a bias-controlled multiplex PCR. Per the original workflow: The number of nucleated cells in each sample was estimated from the amplification of reference gene primers within the assay. Sequence reads were collapsed and filtered to measure the absolute abundance of every unique TCRbeta CDR3 rearrangement. For each sample, productive Simpson clonality was calculated as the square root of Simpson's diversity index over productive rearrangements. TCRdb retrieved this table from immuneACCESS and kept in-frame rearrangements only. Not all clones are present; in checked studies, unresolved V genes account for under half, and no reason is known for the remainder. The V and J calls and clone size come from that table; D and trimming were worked out from the DNA. The sample table lists some 250,000 clones, roughly 85% of them with a count of one. Together, the top ten hold 3.4% of the sample.

The TCR comes from a woman under 30 with acute or convalescent COVID-19. The chain couples TRBV6-1 to TRBJ1-3; the D gene assignment is ambiguous. What was sequenced was peripheral blood. Read as DNA, the sequence is TGTGCCAGCAGTGAAATCGGCGACGGGTCCAACACCATATATTTT. The encoded protein is CASSEIGDGSNTIYF.